The 18 T cell receptor beta chains reported below all come from one sample, sequenced in a study of blood T cell repertoires in COVID-19. Libraries were prepared by immunoSEQ multiplex PCR; TCRdb keeps only in-frame clonotypes and omits some of them. The sample has some 330,000 clones, over 70% seen once. The sequenced sample consisted of PBMCs or T cells enriched from blood (not recorded which). Receptors originate from a man aged 25 to 40 who had recovered from COVID-19.

The chain combines TRBV18 with TRBJ1-5, with TRBD1 identical over 8 bases. V gave up 3 bases and J gave up 4 bases; unmatched junction bases: 5. This CDR3 contains 15 residues. Germline V gives CDR1 KGHSH, CDR2 LQKENI. CDR3 coding DNA: TGTGCCAGCTCACCGGGACAGGCTAATAATCAGCCCCAGCATTTT. It specifies CASSPGQANNQPQHF.

The gene calls are TRBV6-6 and TRBJ1-5; TRBD1 agrees at 7 bases. CDR3 length: 15 amino acids. Germline V gives CDR1 MNHNY, CDR2 SVGAGI (reference sequence). V shed 6 bases, J shed 1 base, and the junction held 6 bases outside the gene matches. Here the CDR3 reads CASRETGASNQPQHF. Here the CDR3 DNA reads TGTGCCAGCAGAGAAACAGGGGCGAGCAATCAGCCCCAGCATTTT.

The V call is TRBV5-6, the J call TRBJ1-6, with 10 bases fitting TRBD1. The junction had 3 bases not matched to a gene; V was cut back by 0 bases and J by 6 bases. Germline assignment: CDR1 SGHDT and CDR2 YYEEEE. The CDR3 covers 16 residues. CDR3 sequence reads: CASSLGTGGSNSPLHF. The CDR3, as DNA: TGTGCCAGCAGCTTGGGGACAGGGGGTTCTAATTCACCCCTCCACTTT.

This sequence joins TRBV28 and TRBJ1-6, with TRBD1 matching 11 bases. This CDR3 has 15 amino acids. The germline V gene has CDR1 MDHEN and CDR2 SYDVKM. V was clipped by 4 bases and J by 8 bases; unmatched bases: 4. The CDR3 reads CASSYRDRGDSPLHF. In DNA, the CDR3 is TGTGCCAGCAGTTACCGGGACAGGGGGGATTCACCCCTCCACTTT.

The chain links TRBV7-9 to TRBJ2-3; 8 nucleotides line up with TRBD2. This CDR3 is 16 amino acids long. CDR1 and CDR2 from the germline V gene are SEHNR and FQNEAQ (reference sequence). The J segment lost 3 bases and the V segment lost 2 bases, leaving 7 bases of the junction unmatched. CDR3 nucleotides: TGTGCCAGCAGCTTATCTACGGGGGGGCTGACAGATACGCAGTATTTT. It translates to CASSLSTGGLTDTQYF. Combining the CDR3 with reference TRBV7-9 and TRBJ2-3 gives the whole variable domain DTGVSQNPRHKITKRGQNVTFRCDPISEHNRLYWYRQTLGQGPEFLTYFQNEAQLEKSRLLSDRFSAERPKGSFSTLEIQRTEQGDSAMYLCASSLSTGGLTDTQYFGPGTRLTVL.

The chain uses TRBV5-4 and TRBJ1-6; D uncertain. The CDR3 sequence is 17 residues long. Germline assignment: CDR1 SGHNT and CDR2 YYREEE (reference sequence). Trimming pared 3 bases from V and 4 bases from J, leaving 17 bases between. The CDR3 is CASSSPQKPGYNSPLHF. The DNA for the CDR3 is TGTGCCAGCAGCTCACCACAGAAGCCAGGTTATAATTCACCCCTCCACTTT.

This clone was picked up one time. The DNA of the CDR3 is TGTGCCAGCTCACAAACGGGGAATCAGCCCCAGCATTTT. This encodes CASSQTGNQPQHF. This rearrangement joins TRBV18 to TRBJ1-5; no clear D gene. The CDR3 is 13 residues long. Looked up from germline, CDR1 is KGHSH and CDR2 is LQKENI. Trimming took 4 bases from V and 4 from J, leaving 8 bases between them. The full variable domain, with the rest looked up from reference TRBV18 and TRBJ1-5, is NAGVMQNPRHLVRRRGQEARLRCSPMKGHSHVYWYRQLPEEGLKFMVYLQKENIIDESGMPKERFSAEFPKEGPSILRIQQVVRGDSAAYFCASSQTGNQPQHFGDGTRLSIL.

The V gene is TRBV28, the J gene TRBJ1-1; 9 positions match TRBD1. Germline CDR1 and CDR2: MDHEN and SYDVKM. The CDR3 runs to 14 residues. The V gene end was trimmed by 8 bases and the J gene end by 5 bases; junction bases not matched to a gene: 9. CDR3 nucleotide sequence: TGTGCCAGCCTATCTGGGACAGGGAGGACTGAAGCTTTCTTT. Its translation: CASLSGTGRTEAFF.

The chain recombines TRBV19 with TRBJ2-3, with D possibly being TRBD1 (6 bases). Germline V lookup: CDR1 LNHDA, CDR2 SQIVND (reference sequence). Trimming pared 6 bases from V and 12 bases from J, leaving 10 bases between. CDR3 length: 10 amino acids. The CDR3 is CASSDRLQYF. The CDR3, as DNA: TGTGCCAGTAGCGACAGGCTTCAGTATTTT.

The gene calls are TRBV5-4 and TRBJ2-7; possible D gene TRBD1, 5 bases. Germline values: CDR1 SGHNT, CDR2 YYREEE (reference sequence). There are 16 residues in the CDR3. V was trimmed by 0 bases and J by 4 bases, leaving 17 bases between them. Here the CDR3 DNA reads TGTGCCAGCAGCTTGGGGGTCGTCAGGGAAGGTTACGAGCAGTACTTC. Residues: CASSLGVVREGYEQYF. The variable domain in full, completed from reference TRBV5-4 and TRBJ2-7, reads ETGVTQSPTHLIKTRGQQVTLRCSSQSGHNTVSWYQQALGQGPQFIFQYYREEENGRGNFPPRFSGLQFPNYSSELNVNALELDDSALYLCASSLGVVREGYEQYFGPGTRLTVT.

The chain carries TRBV5-1 and TRBJ2-5, with TRBD1 matching over 7 bases. The germline gives CDR1 SGHRS, CDR2 YFSETQ. This CDR3 is 15 amino acids long. V gave up 4 bases and J gave up 4 bases; unmatched junction bases: 10. CDR3 protein: CASSATGVRGETQYF. The CDR3 DNA follows: TGCGCCAGCAGCGCCACAGGGGTCCGGGGAGAGACCCAGTACTTC.

The chain combines TRBV12-3 or TRBV12-4 with TRBJ2-1, with unresolved D. There are 13 residues in the CDR3. Trimming left V 1 base short and J 4 bases short, with 5 bases between. CDR3 sequence (DNA): TGTGCCAGCAGTTTAGGAGAATACAATGAGCAGTTCTTC. It yields the protein CASSLGEYNEQFF.

This rearrangement joins TRBV5-1 to TRBJ1-2, with D perhaps matching TRBD1 (6 bases). V shed 4 bases and J shed 5 bases, with 12 bases lying between them. CDR1 is SGHRS and CDR2 is YFSETQ in the germline V gene. The CDR3 spans 13 residues. This CDR3 is CASSPGQRYGYTF. CDR3 bases: TGCGCCAGCAGCCCCGGACAGAGGTATGGCTACACCTTC. The variable domain in full, completed from reference TRBV5-1 and TRBJ1-2, reads KAGVTQTPRYLIKTRGQQVTLSCSPISGHRSVSWYQQTPGQGLQFLFEYFSETQRNKGNFPGRFSGRQFSNSRSEMNVSTLELGDSALYLCASSPGQRYGYTFGSGTRLTVV.

This sequence joins TRBV7-8 and TRBJ2-5; perhaps TRBD2 as D (5 bases). V dropped 5 bases and J dropped 2 bases, with 12 bases sitting between them. Germline lookup yields CDR1 SGHVS and CDR2 FQNEAQ. The CDR3 spans 14 residues. The CDR3 DNA reads as TGTGCCAGCAGCCCAATCGGGATACAAGAGACCCAGTACTTC. Translated, it gives CASSPIGIQETQYF.

This chain uses TRBV28 with TRBJ1-4; the D gene is possibly TRBD1 (6 bases). CDR1 and CDR2 from the germline V gene are MDHEN and SYDVKM. V dropped 5 bases and J dropped 14 bases, with 18 bases sitting between them. The CDR3 sequence is 13 residues long. In DNA form, the CDR3 reads TGTGCCAGCAGTGTAATAACAGGGAGTGTGCTGTTTTTT. This codes for CASSVITGSVLFF.

This clone was seen a few times. The genes are TRBV28 and TRBJ2-7, with D possibly matching TRBD1 (6 bases). Per the germline V gene, CDR1 is MDHEN and CDR2 is SYDVKM. The CDR3 runs 13 residues. Deletions cut 5 bases from V and 2 bases from J, with 10 bases between. The CDR3 nucleotides read TGTGCCAGCAGTCGCGGACAGACCTACGAGCAGTACTTC. Translation gives CASSRGQTYEQYF.

This clone was detected only once. This chain connects TRBV7-9 to TRBJ1-1, with a possible D match to TRBD1 (6 bases). The CDR3 has 15 residues. CDR1 is SEHNR and CDR2 is FQNEAQ in the germline V gene (reference sequence). V lost 0 bases and J 4 bases, leaving 12 bases between the germline ends. CDR3 sequence reads: CASSLAHRVGTEAFF. Written as DNA, the CDR3 is TGTGCCAGCAGCTTAGCGCACAGGGTGGGCACTGAAGCTTTCTTT.

The sample holds a few counts of this clone. The chain links TRBV23-1 to TRBJ1-5; 10 positions match TRBD1. TRBV23-1 is recorded as an ORF, its role being uncertain. The CDR3 runs 16 residues. Trimming took 4 bases from V and 6 from J; bases not matched to a gene: 9. The DNA of the CDR3 is TGCGCCAGCAGTCCGAGACAGGGGGCGATGCGTCAGCCCCAGCATTTT. It codes for CASSPRQGAMRQPQHF.